The T cell receptor (beta chain) under discussion was sequenced for a study of T cell responses to AZD1222 COVID-19 vaccine. Remarks on this clone: Its target is not known.

Study-wide points: None of the repertoires were sampled until the peak T cell response had passed. Within unmutated variant regions lay the reported targets of nearly half of spike-specific TCRs. At study baseline, merely more than 5 AZD1222 recipients were seropositive.

The V gene lost 3 bases and the J gene lost 0 bases, with 5 bases spanning the gap. Germline CDR1 is SQVTM and CDR2 is ANQGSEA. The CDR3 consists of 12 residues. Some clones are missing from TCRdb's copy, which holds only in-frame ones; the method was immunoSEQ multiplex PCR. Of about 110,000 clones in the sample, about 90% are singletons; the top ten hold about 2.5%. This chain links TRBV29-1 with TRBJ2-5; a possible D gene is TRBD1 (5 bases). This sample comprised peripheral blood, obtained 28 days after the second AZD1222 dose. The receptor was derived from an adult who received the AZD1222 COVID-19 vaccine. The CDR3 DNA follows: TGCAGCGTTGAGGACAACCAAGAGACCCAGTACTTC. As protein: CSVEDNQETQYF.